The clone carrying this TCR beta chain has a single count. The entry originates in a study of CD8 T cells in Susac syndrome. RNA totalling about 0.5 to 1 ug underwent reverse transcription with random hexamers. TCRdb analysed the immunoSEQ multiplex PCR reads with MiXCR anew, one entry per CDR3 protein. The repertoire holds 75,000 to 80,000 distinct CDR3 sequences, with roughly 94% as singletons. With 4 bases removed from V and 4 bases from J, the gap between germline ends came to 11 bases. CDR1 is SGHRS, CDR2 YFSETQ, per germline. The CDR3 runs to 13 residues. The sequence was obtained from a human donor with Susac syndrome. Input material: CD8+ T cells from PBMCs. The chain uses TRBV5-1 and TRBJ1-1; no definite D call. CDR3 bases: TGCGCCAGCAGCCAAGGTTCGGGCACTGAAGCTTTCTTT. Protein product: CASSQGSGTEAFF.